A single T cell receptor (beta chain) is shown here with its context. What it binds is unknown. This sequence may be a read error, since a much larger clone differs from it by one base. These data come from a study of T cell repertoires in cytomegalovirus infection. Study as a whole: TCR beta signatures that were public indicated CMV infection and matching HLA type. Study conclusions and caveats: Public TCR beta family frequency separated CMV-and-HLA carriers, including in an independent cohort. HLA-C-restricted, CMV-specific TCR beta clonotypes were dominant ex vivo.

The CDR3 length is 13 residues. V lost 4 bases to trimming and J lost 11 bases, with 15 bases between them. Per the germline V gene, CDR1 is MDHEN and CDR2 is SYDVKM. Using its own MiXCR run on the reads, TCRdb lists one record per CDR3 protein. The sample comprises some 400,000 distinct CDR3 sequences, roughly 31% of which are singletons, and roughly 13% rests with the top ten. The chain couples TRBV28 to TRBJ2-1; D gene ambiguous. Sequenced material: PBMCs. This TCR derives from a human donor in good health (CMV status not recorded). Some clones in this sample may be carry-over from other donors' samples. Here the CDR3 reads CASSSQQTHKQFF. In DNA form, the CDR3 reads TGTGCCAGCAGTTCCCAACAAACTCATAAGCAGTTCTTC.